Following are 27 T cell receptor beta chains from one sample sequenced in a study of cytomegalovirus exposure and HLA in healthy donors. Clones were sequenced by immunoSEQ multiplex PCR, and TCRdb holds only the in-frame ones, with some missing. The table includes 150,000 to 200,000 clones, roughly 89% detected once. The source material was PBMCs. These receptors were taken from a man aged 18 to 30 in good health and CMV-seropositive.

A single count supports this clone. The genes are TRBV7-9 and TRBJ2-2; tentative D call: TRBD2 (6 bases). The CDR3 has 17 amino acids. V lost 2 bases, J lost 0 bases, and 13 bases lay in between. Per germline, CDR1 SEHNR and CDR2 FQNEAQ (reference sequence). The CDR3 here is CASSLTLAVANTGELFF. The CDR3 bases are TGTGCCAGCAGCTTAACTTTAGCGGTTGCGAACACCGGGGAGCTGTTTTTT.

The rearrangement joins TRBV6-1 to TRBJ1-1; D may be TRBD1 (6 bases). V was pared by 6 bases and J by 3 bases, with 8 bases between. This CDR3 contains 12 residues. Germline V gene sequence: CDR1 MNHNS, CDR2 SASEGT. The CDR3 DNA sequence: TGTGCCAGCAGGTACAGGGACACTGAAGCTTTCTTT. This sequence encodes CASRYRDTEAFF.

This chain links TRBV6-4 with TRBJ2-3; 8 bases match TRBD2. Germline V lookup: CDR1 MRHNA, CDR2 SNTAGT. With 10 bases clipped from V and 3 bases from J, the junction kept 12 bases outside the gene matches. The CDR3 loop spans 15 amino acids. The CDR3 here is CATARSGRSTDTQYF. The CDR3 DNA reads TGTGCCACCGCCCGAAGCGGGAGAAGTACAGATACGCAGTATTTT.

V gene TRBV27 combines with J gene TRBJ1-2, with 7 bases aligning to TRBD1. CDR3 length: 15 residues. Trimming took 0 bases from V and 8 from J; bases not matched to a gene: 9. Germline V gene data show CDR1 as MNHEY and CDR2 as SMNVEV (reference sequence). The CDR3 region has the DNA TGTGCCAGCAGTTTATCGAGAGGGGGCGGAGGGGGCTACACCTTC. It specifies CASSLSRGGGGGYTF.

The V and J genes are TRBV19 and TRBJ2-1, with 10 bases fitting TRBD1. The CDR3 sequence is 15 residues long. The ends lost 5 bases at V and 6 bases at J; junction bases unmatched: 7. The V gene's germline CDR1 is LNHDA and CDR2 SQIVND (reference sequence). The CDR3 loop is CASSWGQGIFNEQFF. In nucleotides, the CDR3 is TGTGCCAGTAGTTGGGGACAGGGGATTTTCAATGAGCAGTTCTTC.

The rearrangement uses TRBV13 and TRBJ2-7, with D possibly matching TRBD1 (5 bases). Germline-derived CDR1 and CDR2 are PRHDT and FYEKMQ (reference sequence). V lost 0 bases and J lost 5, with 11 bases in between. The length of the CDR3 is 14 residues. The CDR3 region has the DNA TGTGCCAGCAGCTTAGGCCCAGGGTTTGACGAGCAGTACTTC. Translation: CASSLGPGFDEQYF.

This clone showed up just a few times. Germline is not matched at one junction end, which may reflect a read error. The genes are TRBV7-7 and TRBJ2-7; D possibly corresponds to TRBD2 (5 bases). CDR1 and CDR2 (germline): SSHAT, FNYEAQ (reference sequence). This CDR3 region has 16 residues. The chain's CDR3 is CASSLGRTRRIYEQYF. The CDR3 coding sequence is TGTGCTAGCAGCTTAGGTCGGACTCGGAGAATCTACGAGCAGTACTTC.

This clone was observed a single time. The DNA of the CDR3 is TGTGCCAGCGGACACGACATGGGCGGAGCCCCTAACACCGGGGAGCTGTTTTTT. Translation: CASGHDMGGAPNTGELFF. This rearrangement joins TRBV7-3 to TRBJ2-2; possibly TRBD1 for D (5 bases). This CDR3 has 18 amino acids. The germline gives CDR1 SGHTA, CDR2 FQGTGA. The V end lost 8 bases, the J end lost 2 bases, and 24 bases lay between the germline ends.

The chain links TRBV29-1 to TRBJ2-7, with TRBD2 as a possible D gene (6 bases). The CDR3 has 14 residues. CDR1 is SQVTM, CDR2 ANQGSEA, per germline. Trimming took off 2 bases at V and 4 bases at J, with 15 bases between the two ends. This CDR3 is CSVEFAGHYYEQYF. The CDR3 DNA sequence: TGCAGCGTTGAATTTGCGGGGCACTATTACGAGCAGTACTTC.

This chain connects TRBV7-2 to TRBJ2-7; 7 bases are a match to TRBD2. In germline, CDR1 is SGHTA, CDR2 FQGNSA. The CDR3 contains 15 residues. J lost 2 bases, V lost 4 bases, and 8 bases had no gene match. CDR3 region: CASSYQAGITYEQYF. The CDR3 nucleotides read TGTGCCAGCAGCTACCAAGCGGGAATAACCTACGAGCAGTACTTC.

This clone has more than one count but fewer than ten. The rearrangement uses TRBV10-3 and TRBJ2-1, with a possible D match to TRBD1 (5 bases). V lost 5 bases, J lost 3 bases, and 17 bases lay in between. Germline V CDR1 and CDR2: ENHRY, SYGVKD. The CDR3 length is 16 residues. The CDR3 here is CAISPGMDGIYNEQFF. The CDR3 nucleotides read TGTGCCATCAGTCCAGGGATGGATGGGATCTACAATGAGCAGTTCTTC.

The chain uses TRBV7-9 and TRBJ1-2; unclear D gene. In germline, CDR1 is SEHNR, CDR2 FQNEAQ (reference sequence). The CDR3 is made up of 15 amino acids. V lost 1 base and J lost 6, with 15 bases in between. The CDR3 loop is CASSLGEGLINGYTF. The CDR3 bases are TGTGCCAGCAGCTTAGGTGAAGGACTCATAAATGGCTACACCTTC. The full variable domain, its missing parts supplied by reference TRBV7-9 and TRBJ1-2, is DTGVSQNPRHKITKRGQNVTFRCDPISEHNRLYWYRQTLGQGPEFLTYFQNEAQLEKSRLLSDRFSAERPKGSFSTLEIQRTEQGDSAMYLCASSLGEGLINGYTFGSGTRLTVV.

The chain combines TRBV27 with TRBJ2-7; 7 bases line up with TRBD1. Germline V gives CDR1 MNHEY, CDR2 SMNVEV (reference sequence). V was pared by 4 bases and J by 5 bases, with 8 bases of the junction left unmatched. This CDR3 spans 14 amino acids. The CDR3 spells CASSSRQGPHEQYF. The CDR3 coding sequence is TGTGCCAGCAGTTCCCGACAGGGCCCCCACGAGCAGTACTTC.

The chain employs TRBV7-3 and TRBJ2-1; TRBD2 is a possible D gene (5 bases). The germline gives CDR1 SGHTA, CDR2 FQGTGA. The CDR3 contains 16 residues. V was shortened by 5 bases and J by 0 bases, with 14 bases between the two germline ends. The CDR3: CASSPLAASSYNEQFF. CDR3 sequence (DNA): TGTGCCAGCAGCCCCCTAGCCGCTAGCTCCTACAATGAGCAGTTCTTC.

The genes are TRBV30 and TRBJ2-7; 12 bases align to TRBD2. CDR3 length equals 15 residues. Per the germline V gene, CDR1 is GTSNPN and CDR2 is SVGIG (reference sequence). Unmatched junction bases numbered 9, after V lost 4 bases and J lost 5 bases. For the CDR3, the DNA is TGTGCCTGGATCCCCAGACTAGCGGGAGACCACGAGCAGTACTTC. Protein sequence: CAWIPRLAGDHEQYF. Complete variable domain (other parts from reference TRBV30 and TRBJ2-7): SQTIHQWPATLVQPVGSPLSLECTVEGTSNPNLYWYRQAAGRGLQLLFYSVGIGQISSEVPQNLSASRPQDRQFILSSKKLLLSDSGFYLCAWIPRLAGDHEQYFGPGTRLTVT.

The rearrangement links TRBV11-3 to TRBJ2-3; the match to TRBD2 covers 8 bases. Per the germline V gene, CDR1 is SGHNT and CDR2 is YENEEA. CDR3 length: 14 amino acids. Trimming cost V 3 bases and J 5 bases; bases outside gene matches: 4. CDR3 sequence reads: CASSFSGSVDTQYF. CDR3 nucleotides: TGTGCCAGCAGCTTCAGCGGGAGTGTAGATACGCAGTATTTT.

The V call is TRBV19, the J call TRBJ1-2; TRBD1 matches at 9 bases. The CDR3 is 15 residues long. Looked up from germline, CDR1 is LNHDA and CDR2 is SQIVND (reference sequence). J was trimmed by 4 bases and V by 3 bases; bases with no gene match: 6. The CDR3 region has the DNA TGTGCCAGTAGTATGGGGGGGACAGGGTCCTATGGCTACACCTTC. It is translated as CASSMGGTGSYGYTF.

The count of this clone is one. The chain recombines TRBV5-1 with TRBJ2-2; 7 bases match TRBD1. The CDR3 loop spans 15 amino acids. The junction had 5 bases not matched to a gene; V was cut back by 4 bases and J by 2 bases. Per the germline V gene, CDR1 is SGHRS and CDR2 is YFSETQ. The CDR3 DNA reads as TGCGCCAGCAGCCGGACAGGACGAAACACCGGGGAGCTGTTTTTT. Protein: CASSRTGRNTGELFF.

This clone was picked up one time. CDR3 bases: TGTGCCAGCAGCTCTAGCGGGAGTAGCACCGGGGAGCTGTTTTTT. It specifies CASSSSGSSTGELFF. The chain employs TRBV7-3 and TRBJ2-2; 10 bases match TRBD2. The V gene's germline CDR1 is SGHTA and CDR2 FQGTGA. The V gene end was trimmed by 4 bases and the J gene end by 4 bases; junction bases not matched to a gene: 3. The CDR3 contains 15 residues.

This rearrangement joins TRBV5-1 to TRBJ2-1; D unclear. The CDR3 has 14 residues. The germline V gene has CDR1 SGHRS and CDR2 YFSETQ. V lost 1 base to trimming and J lost 9 bases, with 14 bases between them. The CDR3: CASSLTPGTVEQFF. The CDR3 nucleotides are TGCGCCAGCAGCTTGACCCCGGGTACCGTTGAGCAGTTCTTC.

V is TRBV11-2 and J is TRBJ2-7, with TRBD2 identical over 9 bases. With 2 bases clipped from V and 0 bases from J, the junction kept 11 bases outside the gene matches. The CDR3 covers 18 residues. Germline loops: CDR1 SGHAT, CDR2 FQNNGV. This CDR3 reads CASSLTLAGPGLSYEQYF. The CDR3 DNA follows: TGTGCCAGCAGCTTAACGCTAGCGGGACCCGGACTCTCCTACGAGCAGTACTTC.

J is TRBJ2-7 and V is TRBV20-1; no clear D. Germline V gives CDR1 DFQATT, CDR2 SNEGSKA (reference sequence). Trimming shortened V by 3 bases and J by 3 bases, and 6 bases separated the two germline ends. CDR3 size: 11 residues. DNA for the CDR3: TGCAGTGCTAGTGCAGACTACGAGCAGTACTTC. Amino acid sequence: CSASADYEQYF.

This clone was picked up one time. The sample contains more than one DNA sequence encoding this CDR3. This chain uses TRBV9 with TRBJ2-1; 7 bases fit TRBD2. Germline V lookup: CDR1 SGDLS, CDR2 YYNGEE. The V gene end was trimmed by 0 bases and the J gene end by 4 bases; junction bases not matched to a gene: 4. This CDR3 has 15 residues. The CDR3 sequence: CASSVVSSGYNEQFF. For the CDR3, the DNA is TGTGCCAGCAGCGTAGTGAGTAGCGGGTACAATGAGCAGTTCTTC.

V usage is TRBV5-1 and J usage is TRBJ2-5; 10 nucleotides align to TRBD1. This CDR3 has 15 residues. Germline V gene lookup returns CDR1 SGHRS and CDR2 YFSETQ. With V trimmed by 2 bases and J by 5 bases, 6 bases remained unmatched. CDR3 loop: CASSFGQGGGETQYF. The DNA of the CDR3 is TGCGCCAGCAGCTTCGGACAGGGGGGAGGGGAGACCCAGTACTTC.

This clone was seen more than once but under ten times. The V gene is TRBV11-1, the J gene TRBJ2-1; weak D call: TRBD2 (6 bases). Germline CDR1 reads SGHAT; CDR2 reads FQDESV (reference sequence). With 0 bases removed from V and 3 bases from J, the gap between germline ends came to 12 bases. The CDR3 covers 16 residues. The CDR3 region has the DNA TGTGCCAGCAGCTTAGCGCTGGGTAGCGGCTACAATGAGCAGTTCTTC. Amino acids: CASSLALGSGYNEQFF.

The CDR3 reads CASSTGRVGTEAFF. In DNA form, the CDR3 reads TGTGCCAGTAGTACCGGCAGGGTAGGCACTGAAGCTTTCTTT. The chain couples TRBV19 to TRBJ1-1; D is possibly TRBD1 (5 bases). This CDR3 comprises 14 residues. V was pared by 4 bases and J by 4 bases, with 13 bases between. The germline CDR1 and CDR2 sequences are LNHDA and SQIVND (reference sequence).

This rearrangement joins TRBV5-6 to TRBJ2-1, with 11 bases lining up with TRBD2. Germline lookup yields CDR1 SGHDT and CDR2 YYEEEE. CDR3 length equals 16 residues. The J segment lost 7 bases and the V segment lost 1 base, leaving 7 bases of the junction unmatched. DNA of the CDR3: TGTGCCAGCAGCTTGAGGCTAGCGGGAGGAGGGAATGAGCAGTTCTTC. Translating gives CASSLRLAGGGNEQFF.